These T cell receptor beta chains were read from a single sample in a study of cytomegalovirus exposure and HLA in healthy donors. The method was immunoSEQ multiplex PCR; TCRdb's version includes in-frame clones alone and lacks a portion of them. This sample yields some 150,000 clones, of which about 80% are seen a single time; around 1.3% belongs to the top ten. The specimen was PBMCs. Every receptor here comes from a woman aged 45-60 years in good health and CMV-seronegative. The CDR3 runs from the conserved cysteine through the conserved F or W. A D gene is named only where the DNA matches it firmly. Clone size appears in some rows only: once, few, many, or a class for an expanded clone.

TRBV7-2	TRBJ2-5	-	16	TRBD1	CASSLVGTGGGRGQYF	TGTGCCAGCAGCTTAGTGGGGACAGGGGGCGGGAGGGGCCAGTACTTC
TRBV19	TRBJ2-2	-	16	TRBD1	CASSIGTVGHGGELFF	TGTGCCAGTAGTATTGGGACAGTCGGGCACGGCGGGGAGCTGTTTTTT
TRBV19	TRBJ2-1	-	14	TRBD2	CASSISGGAGEQFF	TGTGCCAGTAGTATTAGCGGGGGGGCCGGGGAGCAGTTCTTC
TRBV6-6	TRBJ1-2	-	16	-	CASSPPSGPWNYGYTF	TGTGCCAGCAGTCCCCCTTCAGGGCCCTGGAACTATGGCTACACCTTC
TRBV2	TRBJ2-7	-	18	TRBD2	CASSLGLAGVGGSYEQYF	TGTGCCAGCAGTCTCGGGCTAGCGGGAGTGGGGGGCTCCTACGAGCAGTACTTC
TRBV7-9	TRBJ2-1	-	15	TRBD1	CATPEGQGAYNEQFF	TGTGCCACGCCTGAAGGACAGGGGGCATACAATGAGCAGTTCTTC
TRBV10-1	TRBJ2-1	-	15	-	CASSEYGSSYNEQFF	TGCGCCAGCAGTGAGTACGGGAGCTCCTACAATGAGCAGTTCTTC
TRBV14	TRBJ1-2	-	19	TRBD1	CASSQDRLKGQGANYGYTF	TGTGCCAGCAGCCAAGATCGGTTAAAAGGACAGGGGGCTAACTATGGCTACACCTTC
TRBV15	TRBJ1-3	-	16	-	CATSRGPIKGGNTIYF	TGTGCCACCAGCAGAGGCCCAATTAAGGGGGGGAACACCATATATTTT
TRBV4-2	TRBJ2-1	-	16	TRBD2	CASSHPPSGDYNEQFF	TGTGCCAGCAGCCATCCCCCAAGCGGGGACTACAATGAGCAGTTCTTC
TRBV11-2	TRBJ2-2	-	16	TRBD2	CASSLLAGGNTGELFF	TGTGCCAGCAGCTTACTAGCGGGGGGGAACACCGGGGAGCTGTTTTTT
TRBV12-5	TRBJ2-1	-	13	-	CASGLDSYNEQFF	TGTGCTAGTGGTTTGGACAGCTACAATGAGCAGTTCTTC
TRBV7-2	TRBJ1-1	-	14	TRBD1	CASSGQQGLTEAFF	TGTGCCAGCAGCGGGCAACAGGGGTTGACTGAAGCTTTCTTT
TRBV5-6	TRBJ1-5	-	14	TRBD1	CASSSGTGNQPQHF	TGTGCCAGCAGCTCCGGGACAGGTAACCAGCCCCAGCATTTT
TRBV30	TRBJ1-2	-	15	TRBD1	CAWRTRTGNNYGYTF	TGTGCCTGGAGAACTCGGACAGGGAATAACTATGGCTACACCTTC
TRBV6-1	TRBJ2-7	-	15	-	CASSPRGAGQNEQYF	TGTGCCAGCAGTCCCCGTGGAGCGGGCCAGAACGAGCAGTACTTC
TRBV7-2	TRBJ1-2	-	15	TRBD1	CASSTGTAANYGYTF	TGTGCCAGCAGCACAGGGACAGCAGCTAACTATGGCTACACCTTC
TRBV6-1	TRBJ2-5	-	14	TRBD1	CASSEWDRAETQYF	TGTGCCAGCAGTGAGTGGGACAGGGCCGAGACCCAGTACTTC
TRBV6-5	TRBJ2-7	-	14	-	CASSYRDINYEQYF	TGTGCCAGCAGTTACCGGGACATCAACTACGAGCAGTACTTC
TRBV9	TRBJ2-7	-	14	-	CASSVGADPYEQYF	TGTGCCAGCAGCGTAGGGGCAGATCCCTACGAGCAGTACTTC
TRBV28	TRBJ1-1	-	14	-	CASSTNRLNTEAFF	TGTGCCAGCAGTACTAACAGGTTGAACACTGAAGCTTTCTTT
TRBV11-3	TRBJ2-5	-	14	TRBD1	CASSRDRSQETQYF	TGTGCCAGCAGCAGGGACAGGTCCCAAGAGACCCAGTACTTC
TRBV28	TRBJ1-1	-	15	-	CASSARQAGNTEAFF	TGTGCCAGCAGTGCCCGACAGGCTGGGAACACTGAAGCTTTCTTT
TRBV6-5	TRBJ1-6	-	14	TRBD1	CASSRTGPDSPLHF	TGTGCCAGCAGCCGGACAGGGCCGGATTCACCCCTCCACTTT
TRBV14	TRBJ2-1	-	17	-	CASSQRGNAEGDTEQFF	TGTGCCAGCAGCCAGAGGGGAAACGCGGAGGGTGACACTGAGCAGTTCTTC
TRBV7-9	TRBJ2-7	-	15	-	CASSLGRGQTYEQYF	TGTGCCAGCAGCCTTGGCAGGGGTCAAACCTACGAGCAGTACTTC
TRBV5-1	TRBJ2-7	-	15	TRBD1	CASSPWTGEGYEQYF	TGCGCCAGCAGCCCCTGGACAGGGGAGGGCTACGAGCAGTACTTC
TRBV11-2	TRBJ2-3	-	12	-	CASSSNTHTQYF	TGTGCCAGCAGCAGTAACACCCATACGCAGTATTTT
TRBV5-1	TRBJ2-1	-	18	TRBD2	CASSLLSGGSMAYNEQFF	TGCGCCAGCAGCTTGCTTTCGGGAGGGAGTATGGCCTACAATGAGCAGTTCTTC
TRBV19	TRBJ1-5	-	15	TRBD1	CASTPGQISNQPQHF	TGTGCCAGTACCCCGGGACAGATTAGCAATCAGCCCCAGCATTTT
TRBV4-3	TRBJ2-1	-	14	-	CASSSLGADNEQFF	TGCGCCAGCAGCTCTCTGGGCGCCGACAATGAGCAGTTCTTC
TRBV2	TRBJ2-1	-	15	TRBD2	CASGGERRSYNEQFF	TGTGCCAGCGGGGGGGAGCGACGATCCTACAATGAGCAGTTCTTC
TRBV6-1	TRBJ2-2	-	14	TRBD1	CASSVTGGPGELFF	TGTGCCAGCAGTGTGACAGGGGGCCCCGGGGAGCTGTTTTTT
TRBV5-1	TRBJ2-1	-	23	TRBD2	CASSPGPQTSGEGPGRRYNEQFF	TGCGCCAGCAGCCCCGGCCCCCAAACTAGCGGGGAGGGTCCGGGGCGCCGCTACAATGAACAGTTCTTC
TRBV5-1	TRBJ1-2	-	13	-	CASSSGGTYGYTF	TGCGCCAGCAGCTCGGGCGGGACCTATGGCTACACCTTC
TRBV5-6	TRBJ2-7	once	14	-	CASSLLRGSYEQYF	TGTGCCAGCAGCTTGCTCCGCGGCTCCTACGAGCAGTACTTC
TRBV7-2	TRBJ2-1	-	18	TRBD2	CASSRPSGVSGGGNEQFF	TGTGCCAGCAGCAGGCCTTCCGGGGTTAGCGGGGGGGGGAATGAGCAGTTCTTC
TRBV21-1	TRBJ2-3	-	18	-	CASTVDRGAKGATDTQYF	TGTGCCAGCACCGTGGACAGGGGCGCAAAAGGGGCCACAGATACGCAGTATTTT
TRBV10-2	TRBJ1-1	few	14	-	CASSEWGLNTEAFF	TGCGCCAGCAGTGAGTGGGGCCTGAACACTGAAGCTTTCTTT
TRBV29-1	TRBJ2-1	-	16	-	CSAEGTRDSYYNEQFF	TGCAGCGCCGAAGGCACCCGGGACTCCTATTACAATGAGCAGTTCTTC
TRBV7-6	TRBJ2-1	-	15	TRBD1	CASSTTGGMGYEQFF	TGTGCCAGCTCTACCACAGGGGGGATGGGATATGAGCAGTTCTTC
TRBV6-6	TRBJ1-4	-	16	-	CASSGKPRVTNEKLFF	TGTGCCAGCAGTGGCAAGCCCAGGGTAACTAATGAAAAACTGTTTTTT
TRBV5-1	TRBJ2-3	-	16	TRBD1	CASSLASGGGTDTQYF	TGCGCCAGCAGCTTGGCCTCAGGGGGAGGCACAGATACGCAGTATTTT
TRBV7-2	TRBJ2-7	-	15	TRBD1	CASSLRGQGKTEQYF	TGTGCCAGCAGCTTACGTGGACAGGGAAAGACCGAGCAGTACTTC
TRBV19	TRBJ2-2	few	13	-	CAGQRGNTGELFF	TGTGCCGGACAGCGGGGGAACACCGGGGAGCTGTTTTTT
TRBV29-1	TRBJ1-2	-	15	-	CSVDISGKGGYGYTF	TGCAGCGTTGATATTTCGGGAAAGGGCGGCTATGGCTACACCTTC
TRBV15	TRBJ2-1	-	15	TRBD2	CATRGEREWYNEQFF	TGTGCCACCCGTGGCGAGCGGGAGTGGTACAATGAGCAGTTCTTC